Below, 30 T cell receptor beta chains from the same sample are listed, as sequenced in a study of T cells in localized non-small cell lung cancer (dated by TCRdb to 2020 to 2022). The library was made by the immunoSEQ multiplex PCR assay. Entries here come from immuneACCESS through TCRdb and include only in-frame sequences with V and J called. Some clones fail to appear in such tables; in the studies checked, an unresolved V gene covers under half of the shortfall, and the cause of the remainder is unknown. In all, the sample holds around 3,000 clones, and around 30% of those were seen once. Together, the top ten hold roughly 9.6% of the sample. The source was lung tumor tissue, collected before any cancer treatment. The receptors originated from a man between 40 and 70 years old with stage I lung adenocarcinoma.

By sample fraction, this clone is large. The CDR3 nucleotides read TGTGCCAGCACTCAAGACAGGGTTTATAGCAATCAGCCCCAGCATTTT. Its protein is CASTQDRVYSNQPQHF. The V gene is TRBV6-8, the J gene TRBJ1-5; TRBD1 matches 7 bases. The V segment lost 7 bases and the J segment 0 bases; nucleotides outside the gene matches: 9. This CDR3 has 16 residues. In germline, CDR1 is MNHGY, CDR2 SAAAGT.

This clone counts as medium-sized (0.01 to 0.1%). The chain joins TRBV11-3 to TRBJ1-4; possibly TRBD1 for D (6 bases). Trimming pared 5 bases from V and 0 bases from J, leaving 10 bases between. In germline, CDR1 is SGHNT, CDR2 YENEEA. The CDR3 runs 15 residues. CDR3 sequence: CASSLYRATNEKLFF. CDR3 nucleotide sequence: TGTGCCAGCAGCCTCTACAGGGCAACTAATGAAAAACTGTTTTTT.

The rearrangement links TRBV19 to TRBJ1-2, with 7 nucleotides matching TRBD1. The trim removed 6 bases at V and 2 bases at J, leaving 6 bases unmatched. This CDR3 is 14 amino acids long. CDR1 LNHDA and CDR2 SQIVND come from the germline V gene (reference sequence). The CDR3 protein is CASSGTEANYGYTF. As DNA, the CDR3 is TGTGCCAGTAGCGGGACAGAAGCCAACTATGGCTACACCTTC.

The rearrangement links TRBV19 to TRBJ2-5; D is perhaps TRBD1 or TRBD2 (6 bases each). The germline V and J ends were trimmed by 1 base and 2 bases, with 11 bases remaining between them. The CDR3 runs to 15 residues. The germline gives CDR1 LNHDA, CDR2 SQIVND (reference sequence). This CDR3 is CASSIGGAKQETQYF. The CDR3 DNA is TGTGCCAGTAGTATAGGGGGGGCGAAACAAGAGACCCAGTACTTC.

This clone was counted a few times. The chain combines TRBV11-3 with TRBJ1-1; D might be TRBD1 (6 bases). The CDR3 covers 14 residues. Trimming shortened V by 5 bases and J by 10 bases, and 20 bases separated the two germline ends. CDR1 and CDR2 from the germline V gene are SGHNT and YENEEA. In nucleotides, the CDR3 is TGTGCCAGCAGCCCCGAGGTAGACAGGTCCCGAGCTTTCTTT. Residues: CASSPEVDRSRAFF.

This sequence joins TRBV19 and TRBJ1-6; 7 nucleotides align to TRBD1. The CDR3 covers 15 residues. Trimming removed 7 bases from V and 5 bases from J; junction bases left unmatched: 8. The germline V gene has CDR1 LNHDA and CDR2 SQIVND (reference sequence). CDR3 sequence: CASKPQGTNNSPLHF. The CDR3, as DNA: TGTGCCAGTAAGCCACAGGGGACCAATAATTCACCCCTCCACTTT.

Turning to this clone: Germline and junction disagree at one end, which may indicate a read error. The V and J genes are TRBV30 and TRBJ1-5; no definite D call. Germline V gene sequence: CDR1 GTSNPN, CDR2 SVGIG (reference sequence). The CDR3 is made up of 13 amino acids. CDR3 DNA sequence: TGTACCTGGAGTTTTAATAGCAATCAGCCCCAGCATTTT. It yields the protein CTWSFNSNQPQHF. Based on the CDR3 plus reference TRBV30 and TRBJ1-5, the full variable domain is SQTIHQWPATLVQPVGSPLSLECTVEGTSNPNLYWYRQAAGRGLQLLFYSVGIGQISSEVPQNLSASRPQDRQFILSSKKLLLSDSGFYLCTWSFNSNQPQHFGDGTRLSIL.

The chain carries TRBV18 and TRBJ1-1; D perhaps matches TRBD1 (5 bases). CDR3 length: 14 amino acids. The germline V gene has CDR1 KGHSH and CDR2 LQKENI. Trimming shortened V by 2 bases and J by 0 bases, and 7 bases separated the two germline ends. The CDR3 DNA follows: TGTGCCAGCTCACCATGGGGCATGAACACTGAAGCTTTCTTT. Protein product: CASSPWGMNTEAFF.

This clone is labeled medium-sized (0.01 to 0.1%). V usage is TRBV11-3 and J usage is TRBJ1-1; D is perhaps TRBD1 (5 bases). The CDR3 covers 14 residues. V dropped 8 bases and J dropped 4 bases, with 17 bases sitting between them. Germline V gene sequence: CDR1 SGHNT, CDR2 YENEEA. The CDR3 loop is CASSPDMSGTEAFF. CDR3 DNA sequence: TGTGCCAGCTCTCCGGACATGTCCGGCACTGAAGCTTTCTTT.

Judged by abundance, this clone is medium-sized. The J gene is TRBJ2-3, the V gene TRBV11-3; tentative D call: TRBD2 (7 bases). The CDR3 loop spans 15 amino acids. V was cut by 5 bases and J by 2 bases, with 14 bases left in between. From germline, CDR1 is SGHNT and CDR2 YENEEA. CDR3 sequence reads: CASSGGGRNTDTQYF. CDR3 nucleotide sequence: TGTGCCAGCAGCGGCGGGGGCCGAAACACAGATACGCAGTATTTT.

The chain employs TRBV19 and TRBJ2-5, with unresolved D. The CDR3 sequence is 13 residues long. Germline V gene sequence: CDR1 LNHDA, CDR2 SQIVND (reference sequence). V shed 4 bases and J shed 5 bases, with 11 bases lying between them. The CDR3 sequence is CASSRAVYETQYF. The CDR3 DNA is TGTGCCAGTAGTAGGGCAGTATACGAGACCCAGTACTTC.

The J gene is TRBJ1-3, the V gene TRBV19, with 7 bases that match TRBD1. Per the germline V gene, CDR1 is LNHDA and CDR2 is SQIVND (reference sequence). Trimming at V came to 6 bases and at J to 2 bases, leaving 4 bases not matched to a gene. The CDR3 is 14 residues long. The CDR3 loop reads CASRATGTGNTIYF. The CDR3 DNA reads TGTGCCAGTAGAGCGACAGGGACTGGAAACACCATATATTTT.

This clone was seen once. The chain employs TRBV19 and TRBJ1-3; D perhaps matches TRBD1 (5 bases). V was cut by 3 bases and J by 2 bases, with 14 bases left in between. The length of the CDR3 is 16 residues. CDR1 is LNHDA and CDR2 is SQIVND in the germline V gene (reference sequence). The CDR3 DNA sequence: TGTGCCAGTAGTATGAGGAGTAGAGGGGCTGGAAACACCATATATTTT. Translated, it gives CASSMRSRGAGNTIYF.

This clone is labeled large. The chain joins TRBV15 to TRBJ1-1; weak D call: TRBD1 (6 bases). V lost 0 bases to trimming and J lost 3 bases, with 11 bases between them. CDR1 and CDR2 from the germline V gene are LNHNV and YYDKDF (reference sequence). There are 15 residues in the CDR3. The CDR3 loop reads CATSRDRGEYTEAFF. CDR3 DNA sequence: TGTGCCACCAGCAGAGACAGGGGTGAGTACACTGAAGCTTTCTTT.

In its sample, this clone was seen a few times. The chain has TRBV11-3 and TRBJ1-6; D is perhaps TRBD1 (5 bases). This CDR3 is built from 16 residues. V lost 2 bases and J 8 bases, leaving 16 bases between the germline ends. From germline, CDR1 is SGHNT and CDR2 YENEEA. The CDR3, as DNA: TGTGCCAGCAGCTTAAACGCCGGGATGGGGGATTCACCCCTCCACTTT. It codes for CASSLNAGMGDSPLHF.

A few counts support this clone. The chain recombines TRBV6-8 with TRBJ2-7; TRBD1 is a possible D gene (5 bases). Germline V gene sequence: CDR1 MNHGY, CDR2 SAAAGT. Trimming shortened V by 5 bases and J by 1 base, and 9 bases separated the two germline ends. The CDR3 totals 13 residues. This chain's CDR3 is CASSPRVSYEQYF. As DNA, the CDR3 is TGTGCCAGCAGTCCCAGGGTTTCCTACGAGCAGTACTTC.

J is TRBJ1-1 and V is TRBV5-1, with 8 bases fitting TRBD1. CDR1 is SGHRS, CDR2 YFSETQ, per germline. The CDR3 consists of 14 residues. V gave up 5 bases and J gave up 2 bases; unmatched junction bases: 5. The CDR3, as DNA: TGCGCCAGCAGGACGCAGGGGGCCAACACTGAAGCTTTCTTT. As protein: CASRTQGANTEAFF.

This clone was recorded at least ten times. This rearrangement joins TRBV6-8 to TRBJ1-1; D remains unclear. V was shortened by 1 base and J by 4 bases, with 7 bases between the two germline ends. Germline CDR1 is MNHGY and CDR2 is SAAAGT. The CDR3 runs 13 residues. Here the CDR3 reads CASSYYTGTEAFF. The CDR3 coding sequence is TGTGCCAGCAGTTACTATACGGGCACTGAAGCTTTCTTT.

The chain employs TRBV30 and TRBJ1-1; TRBD1 matches at 10 bases. Germline CDR1 GTSNPN, CDR2 SVGIG (reference sequence). The ends lost 7 bases at V and 10 bases at J; junction bases unmatched: 12. The CDR3 is made up of 13 amino acids. This CDR3 reads CAFTLGQGGVAFF. The CDR3 DNA is TGTGCCTTCACCCTAGGACAGGGGGGGGTAGCTTTCTTT.

This rearrangement joins TRBV9 to TRBJ2-1; tentative D call: TRBD1 (6 bases). CDR3 length equals 16 residues. Germline-derived CDR1 and CDR2 are SGDLS and YYNGEE. The germline V and J ends were trimmed by 4 bases and 7 bases, with 21 bases remaining between them. The CDR3 nucleotides read TGTGCCAGCAGCTCGAGTATCACAAGGGGGTTGAATGAGCAGTTCTTC. Its protein product is CASSSSITRGLNEQFF.

The chain employs TRBV10-1 and TRBJ1-6; D remains unclear. The CDR3 totals 12 residues. Germline V lookup: CDR1 WNHNN, CDR2 SYGVQD (reference sequence). The V and J ends lost 6 bases and 19 bases respectively, with 19 bases between them. In nucleotides, the CDR3 is TGCGCCAGCAGCGAACCCAGACAAAGTAGACACTTT. Protein product: CASSEPRQSRHF.

The rearrangement joins TRBV23-1 to TRBJ1-4; TRBD1 aligns across 7 bases. TRBV23-1 is given ORF status, its function remaining uncertain. V shed 10 bases and J 0 bases; nucleotides not matched to a gene: 14. The CDR3 has 17 residues. CDR3 nucleotides: TGCGCCACCCCGCTACAGGGGACACCGGCAACTAATGAAAAACTGTTTTTT. As protein: CATPLQGTPATNEKLFF.

The sample holds a few counts of this clone. The rearrangement joins TRBV7-6 to TRBJ1-1; D remains ambiguous. Trimming took 1 base from V and 4 from J, leaving 10 bases between them. The germline CDR1 and CDR2 sequences are SGHVS and FNYEAQ. This CDR3 contains 14 residues. This chain's CDR3 is CASSLVRAGTEAFF. In nucleotides, the CDR3 is TGTGCCAGCAGCTTAGTCCGGGCCGGCACTGAAGCTTTCTTT.

By proportion, this clone is medium-sized. The chain links TRBV11-3 to TRBJ1-2, with TRBD1 as a possible D gene (5 bases). Germline CDR1 reads SGHNT; CDR2 reads YENEEA. V dropped 3 bases and J dropped 4 bases, with 12 bases sitting between them. This CDR3 contains 14 residues. The DNA of the CDR3 is TGTGCCAGCAGCTTCCACTCGGGGACCTATGGCTACACCTTC. The encoded protein is CASSFHSGTYGYTF.

V gene TRBV19 combines with J gene TRBJ1-5; perhaps TRBD1 as D (5 bases). Trimming took 5 bases from V and 5 from J, leaving 19 bases between them. Looked up from germline, CDR1 is LNHDA and CDR2 is SQIVND (reference sequence). CDR3 size: 16 residues. The DNA for the CDR3 is TGTGCCAGTAGTTCGAGAGGGGCGAACCGGGATCAGCCCCAGCATTTT. It translates to CASSSRGANRDQPQHF. Full variable domain (missing parts from reference TRBV19 and TRBJ1-5): DGGITQSPKYLFRKEGQNVTLSCEQNLNHDAMYWYRQDPGQGLRLIYYSQIVNDFQKGDIAEGYSVSREKKESFPLTVTSAQKNPTAFYLCASSSRGANRDQPQHFGDGTRLSIL.

This chain joins TRBV28 and TRBJ2-3, with a possible D match to TRBD1 (5 bases). The V gene lost 8 bases and the J gene lost 3 bases, with 9 bases spanning the gap. In germline, CDR1 is MDHEN, CDR2 SYDVKM. The CDR3 covers 12 residues. DNA for the CDR3: TGTGCCAGCGGGGCCCTAACAGATACGCAGTATTTT. It translates to CASGALTDTQYF.

The V call is TRBV7-1, the J call TRBJ2-7, with D possibly being TRBD2 (5 bases). TRBV7-1 is identified as an open reading frame with a role that is uncertain. V gave up 4 bases and J gave up 2 bases, with 12 bases separating them. This CDR3 is 14 amino acids long. The CDR3 here is CASSFSRGAYEQYF. As DNA, the CDR3 is TGTGCCAGCAGCTTTAGCCGGGGTGCCTACGAGCAGTACTTC.

The chain carries TRBV6-8 and TRBJ2-7; 7 bases are shared with TRBD1. The CDR3 has 13 residues. Germline V gives CDR1 MNHGY, CDR2 SAAAGT. Losses at the gene ends were 4 bases for V and 7 bases for J; bases not matched to a gene: 7. The CDR3: CASSSLGTDEQYF. The CDR3 DNA follows: TGTGCCAGCAGTTCACTGGGGACAGATGAGCAGTACTTC.

The chain employs TRBV6-7 and TRBJ2-1; perhaps D is TRBD1 or TRBD2 (5 bases each). TRBV6-7 is identified as an open reading frame with a role that is uncertain. With 5 bases removed from V and 12 bases from J, the gap between germline ends came to 11 bases. This CDR3 contains 11 residues. In nucleotides, the CDR3 is TGTGCCAGCAGTCCCGGGACGGGGCAGTTCTTC. Its protein is CASSPGTGQFF.

In its sample, this clone is medium-sized. The CDR3 loop is CASSMDSSTDTQYF. The CDR3 nucleotides are TGTGCCAGCAGCATGGACAGTAGCACAGATACGCAGTATTTT. The V call is TRBV11-3, the J call TRBJ2-3; TRBD1 is a possible D gene (6 bases). This CDR3 is built from 14 residues. Germline CDR1 reads SGHNT; CDR2 reads YENEEA. Trimming took off 5 bases at V and 0 bases at J, with 9 bases between the two ends.